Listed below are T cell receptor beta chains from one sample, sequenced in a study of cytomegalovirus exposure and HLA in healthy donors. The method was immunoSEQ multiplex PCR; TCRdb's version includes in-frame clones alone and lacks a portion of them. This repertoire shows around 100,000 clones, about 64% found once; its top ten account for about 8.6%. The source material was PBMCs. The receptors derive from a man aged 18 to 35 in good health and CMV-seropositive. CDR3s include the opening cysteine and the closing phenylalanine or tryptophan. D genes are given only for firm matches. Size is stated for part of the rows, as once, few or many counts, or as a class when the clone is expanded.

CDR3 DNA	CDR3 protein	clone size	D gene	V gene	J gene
TGTGCCAGCAGCCACGGACAGGGTGGAGGCCCGATGGATACGCAGTATTTT	CASSHGQGGGPMDTQYF	.	TRBD1	TRBV4-2	TRBJ2-3
TGCGCCAGCAGCCAATATCTGAACACTGAAGCTTTCTTT	CASSQYLNTEAFF	.	.	TRBV4-1	TRBJ1-1
TGTGCCAGCAGCCTGACAGGGGGTGATACTGAAGCTTTCTTT	CASSLTGGDTEAFF	.	TRBD1	TRBV27	TRBJ1-1
TGCAGCGGACGACAGAGAGAAGATACGCAGTATTTT	CSGRQREDTQYF	.	.	TRBV29-1	TRBJ2-3
TGTGCTAGTGGTTTGAGCACGGGGGGACGCCTCCGAAATGAGCAGTTCTTC	CASGLSTGGRLRNEQFF	.	TRBD2	TRBV12-5	TRBJ2-1
TGCGCCAGCAGCCGTGCGGTTCCGCCGGGCAATGAGCAGTTCTTC	CASSRAVPPGNEQFF	.	.	TRBV4-1	TRBJ2-1
TGCGCCAGCAGCCTGGCCGGGACTACTGGCTACACCTTC	CASSLAGTTGYTF	.	.	TRBV5-1	TRBJ1-2
TGTGCCACCGAAACTAGCACAGATACGCAGTATTTT	CATETSTDTQYF	.	.	TRBV28	TRBJ2-3
TGCGCCAGCAGCCAAAGCCCCGGGGGGCGGTACGAGCAGTACTTC	CASSQSPGGRYEQYF	.	.	TRBV4-1	TRBJ2-7
TGTGCCAGCAGCTCCCAGATTATCAACATTCAGTACTTC	CASSSQIINIQYF	few	.	TRBV7-2	TRBJ2-4
TGTGCCAGCAGGACAACTAGCGGGGGGCATCAGTTCTTC	CASRTTSGGHQFF	.	TRBD2	TRBV7-6	TRBJ2-1
TGTGCCAGCATGAGGAGTAGGTGGGAGACCCAGTACTTC	CASMRSRWETQYF	.	.	TRBV14	TRBJ2-5
TGTGCCAGCAGCCAATCGTCGAGGAATCAGCCCCAGCATTTT	CASSQSSRNQPQHF	.	.	TRBV16	TRBJ1-5
TGTGCCAGCAGCTTAGAGGTTTGGCGGTTGAAAAACACCGGGGAGCTGTTTTTT	CASSLEVWRLKNTGELFF	once	.	TRBV11-2	TRBJ2-2
TGTGCCAGCAGCTTAGATGGAGGGCAGTTCTTC	CASSLDGGQFF	few	.	TRBV7-8	TRBJ2-1
TGTGCCAGCAGCTTAGCGCTGGGCCCCTACAATGAGCAGTTCTTC	CASSLALGPYNEQFF	few	.	TRBV7-2	TRBJ2-1
TGCGCCAGCAGCTTGATAGCCCGAACTCAAGAGACCCAGTACTTC	CASSLIARTQETQYF	.	.	TRBV5-1	TRBJ2-5
TGCGCCAGCAGCTTGACAGCCTCTGGGGCCAACGTCCTGACTTTC	CASSLTASGANVLTF	.	.	TRBV5-1	TRBJ2-6
TGTGCCAGCAGTTCCCCTATAGATACGCAGTATTTT	CASSSPIDTQYF	.	.	TRBV27	TRBJ2-3
TGTGCCAGCAGCTTAGGGGGGGGGAGCTACTACAATGAGCAGTTCTTC	CASSLGGGSYYNEQFF	.	TRBD2	TRBV7-6	TRBJ2-1
TGTGCCAGCACGACTGGGGACAGGGAGAGGCAGCCCCAGCATTTT	CASTTGDRERQPQHF	.	TRBD1	TRBV28	TRBJ1-5
TGTGCCAGCAGCAGACTCGATTTTGGTAGTGGCTACACCTTC	CASSRLDFGSGYTF	few	.	TRBV5-6	TRBJ1-2
TGTGCCAGCAGCTTGGCGACAGGGGGCACAGATACGCAGTATTTT	CASSLATGGTDTQYF	.	TRBD1	TRBV5-4	TRBJ2-3
TGTGCCAGCAGTCCGGCAGGGGGCTGGGAGACCCAGTACTTC	CASSPAGGWETQYF	.	TRBD1	TRBV6-5	TRBJ2-5
TGTGCCAGCAGCTTGCGAGGCAGGGGTCTTCGCGAGCAGTACTTC	CASSLRGRGLREQYF	few	.	TRBV5-6	TRBJ2-7
TGTTTTCCGGGTGGCGGGGATGGCTACACCTTC	CFPGGGDGYTF	.	.	TRBV27	TRBJ1-2
TGTGCCAGCAGTTACTCGGACAGGAACACTGAAGCTTTCTTT	CASSYSDRNTEAFF	.	.	TRBV6-6	TRBJ1-1
TGCGCCACCAAAAGCGGGGGGCTGGGAGTGGAGACCCAGTACTTC	CATKSGGLGVETQYF	.	TRBD2	TRBV5-1	TRBJ2-5
TGTGCCAGCAGCCATTACAATGAGCAGTACTTC	CASSHYNEQYF	.	.	TRBV11-2	TRBJ2-7
TGTGCCAGCAGTTACTCCCGACAGCACCAGCAGTTCTTC	CASSYSRQHQQFF	.	.	TRBV6-5	TRBJ2-1
TGTGCCAGCAGTGCCATAGCAGGGACCGGGGAGCTGTTTTTT	CASSAIAGTGELFF	.	.	TRBV6-6	TRBJ2-2
TGTGCCAGCATGGGTCCAGGAACTAGCACAGATACGCAGTATTTT	CASMGPGTSTDTQYF	.	.	TRBV28	TRBJ2-3
TGTGCCAGCAGTGAAGTAGGACTAGCCCCCTACGAGCAGTACTTC	CASSEVGLAPYEQYF	.	TRBD2	TRBV6-1	TRBJ2-7
TGTGCCACCAGCAAAAACCGACAGGGCCACCAGCCCCAGCATTTT	CATSKNRQGHQPQHF	.	TRBD1	TRBV15	TRBJ1-5
TGCGCCAGCAGTGTGAGCGACAGCTCCAATCAGCCCCAGCATTTT	CASSVSDSSNQPQHF	.	.	TRBV10-2	TRBJ1-5
TGTGCCAGCAGCTTGGGCGGGAAAGTCTACGAGCAGTACTTC	CASSLGGKVYEQYF	few	.	TRBV5-6	TRBJ2-7
TGTGCCAGCACCCAACCGGCGGAGCCCCAGCATTTT	CASTQPAEPQHF	.	.	TRBV28	TRBJ1-5
TGTGCCAGCAGCTTACAGGGTCGGGACCAAGAGACCCAGTACTTC	CASSLQGRDQETQYF	.	.	TRBV11-2	TRBJ2-5
TGCGCCAGCCGCCGCGGATTGACTAGCACAGATACGCAGTATTTT	CASRRGLTSTDTQYF	.	.	TRBV5-1	TRBJ2-3
TGTGCCAGCAGTTACTCGATGCCAGGCTCTGGAAACACCATATATTTT	CASSYSMPGSGNTIYF	.	.	TRBV6-5	TRBJ1-3
TGTGCCAGCAGCTTGGGAGCGCAAGCTTTCTTT	CASSLGAQAFF	.	.	TRBV5-8	TRBJ1-1
TGCGCCAGCAGCTTGCGATCGGGGGCCCAGTACTTC	CASSLRSGAQYF	.	.	TRBV5-1	TRBJ2-5
TGTGCCAGTAGGATAAGCGGGGGGGCCCACAATGAGCAGTTCTTC	CASRISGGAHNEQFF	few	TRBD2	TRBV19	TRBJ2-1
TGTGCCAGCAGCAAACCAGGTCAGGAGCAGTTCTTC	CASSKPGQEQFF	.	.	TRBV7-7	TRBJ2-1
TGTGCCATCAGAGGACAGGGTATTGGCGGGGAGCTGTTTTTT	CAIRGQGIGGELFF	.	TRBD1	TRBV10-3	TRBJ2-2
TGTGCCAGCACTGAATCGGGTACGGGGGCCTACGAGCAGTACTTC	CASTESGTGAYEQYF	many	.	TRBV6-1	TRBJ2-7
TGTGCCAGCAGCTTAATACCGACTCACAGGGGGCCTGAAGCTTTCTTT	CASSLIPTHRGPEAFF	.	TRBD1	TRBV7-8	TRBJ1-1
TGCGCCAGCAGCCCAACCAAGAGCTCCTACGAGCAGTACTTC	CASSPTKSSYEQYF	.	.	TRBV4-1	TRBJ2-7